The source of this TCR beta chain is a study of CXCR3-negative and CXCR3-positive naive CD8 T cells (dated by TCRdb to between 2018 and 2021). Background for the entire study: In total, about 150 million TRB reads were obtained, or roughly 1.5 +/- 0.3 million reads per library. For the TRBV-TRBJ cluster analysis, the naive subsets came from 5 donors, while the memory cells came from 3 donors. Data from around ten donors, pooled across two independent experiments, went into the diversity and physicochemical repertoire analyses. Beyond this particular receptor, the publication reports: CXCR3 expression partially decreased after cryopreservation, so most assays used freshly isolated PBMCs. Both naive subsets had comparably high repertoire diversity, while memory CD8+ T cells had much lower repertoire diversity. Surface CD5, linked to self-reactivity in mice, was comparable between naive subsets; TCR interaction strength was therefore also inferred from TRB CDR3 physicochemical properties. TRB CDR3s from CXCR3-positive naive cells showed higher hydrophobicity (lower Kidera factor 4), lower energy, and higher strength and volume indices than CXCR3-negative naive cells. Similar TRBV-TRBJ usage was shown by naive CXCR3-negative and CXCR3-positive cells from the same donor, whereas distinct patterns were shown by memory cells.

On this clonotype itself: It lacks a known antigen.

Sequencing was performed on a NextSeq 550. The Human TCR Profiling Kit (MiLaboratory) was used to prepare UMI-labeled 5' RACE TRB cDNA libraries. cDNA synthesis used the entire amount of extracted RNA, and PCR amplification then used the entire amount of cDNA produced. Libraries were prepared in parallel with an identical number of PCR cycles. The original methods were these. About 50,000 +/- 10,000 unique UMI-labeled TRB cDNA molecules per library were extracted with MIGEC and MiXCR, with at least two reads per UMI required. An average of approximately 40,000 +/- 10,000 functional in-frame TRB CDR3 nucleotide clonotypes without stop codons was found per library. After each sample was downsampled to 5000 UMI-labeled TRB molecules, VDJtools was used to calculate diversity metrics such as normalized Shannon-Wiener and Chao1. Clonotype-size-weighted physicochemical properties of the central five CDR3 residues (interaction energy, strength, volume and Kidera factor 4) were computed in VDJtools. Reads reprocessed by TCRdb are summarized as one entry per CDR3 protein sequence, and DNA is absent. TCRdb, not the authors, supplied the V and J calls. The table for this sample lists 130,000 or so distinct CDR3 sequences. The ten top clones hold under 0.5% of the sample.

Each CD8+ T cell subset was flow-sorted in triplicate, and 300,000 cells per subset were placed directly into RLT lysis buffer. To keep memory contaminants out, a stringent definition of naive CD8+ T cells was applied: CD45RO-CCR7+CD27+CD95-. Peripheral blood mononuclear cells were isolated from buffy coats by standard density gradient centrifugation. A FACSAria III was used to flow-sort naive CXCR3-negative and CXCR3-positive CD8+ T cells. Total RNA was extracted from sorted cells using an RNeasy Mini Kit. Inclusive of the bounding cysteine and phenylalanine, the CDR3 is 19 residues long. Only the protein is on record. CDR1 and CDR2, looked up from the germline V gene, are MDHEN and SYDVKM.

The receptor comes from a human donor in good health. Some clones in this sample may be carry-over from other donors' samples. What was sequenced was naive CXCR3- CD8+ T cells from blood. According to the study, the label for this sample's cell subset or site signals: CD45RO-CCR7+CD27+CD95- naive CD8+ T cells lacking CXCR3 (TNR3-). The sequence joins TRBV28 to TRBJ2-3; checking the TCRdb D call of TRBD2 is not possible without DNA. This receptor has the CDR3 CASSLSPTLAGHLSDTQYF.